This TCR beta chain was sequenced in a study of patients and donors after allogeneic stem cell transplantation (dated by TCRdb to the early 2020s). From its cysteine to its phenylalanine, the CDR3 spans 17 amino acids. The only DNA kept is the CDR3, 51 bases in frame from the first base. Clipping removes 10 bases from V and 0 bases from J, with 10 as the unmatched junction base count. The germline V gene sets CDR1 to MGHDK and CDR2 to SYGVNS. This clonotype came up a few times. Its antigen is currently not known. The input lacks base qualities; no much larger clone sits a single base away. The library was produced with RT-PCR. TCRdb lists the instrument as NextSeq 550. The public reads were run again by TCRdb, first through fastp at Q25 and then through MiXCR, and only productive beta chains were kept. Duplicate CDR3 protein sequences are folded into a single record with the most common DNA and genes. This sample is represented by tens of thousands of distinct CDR3 sequences; less than 15% of them were singletons. Together, the top ten hold around 32% of the sample.

This clonotype originated in a human donor who was either an allogeneic HSCT recipient or a stem cell or donor lymphocyte infusion donor (not recorded which). It is not recorded whose cells these are; they may come from a transplant donor. The specimen sequenced was blood, either unsorted or a sorted T cell fraction (not recorded which). Here the chain combines TRBV25-1 and TRBJ2-6, and 9 junctional nucleotides match TRBD1. The nucleotide sequence is given as TGTGCCACCCATGGCCGGGACAGGGCCTCTGGGGCCAACGTCCTGACTTTC. It codes for CATHGRDRASGANVLTF.